The 3 T cell receptor beta chains listed next were all sequenced from one sample in a study of cytomegalovirus exposure and HLA in healthy donors. Primers included in the PCR were 60 Vbeta and 13 Jbeta primers. The assay was immunoSEQ multiplex PCR, and TCRdb's table has in-frame clones only and misses some. The table shows roughly 150,000 clones, with roughly 70% occurring only once. Sequenced: PBMCs. These receptor sequences come from a woman in her fifties or sixties in good health and CMV-seropositive.

This clone was seen a handful of times. The V gene is TRBV5-4, the J gene TRBJ2-1; D is perhaps TRBD2 (6 bases). Germline loops: CDR1 SGHNT, CDR2 YYREEE (reference sequence). The CDR3 contains 15 residues. V was cut by 2 bases and J by 1 base, with 10 bases left in between. The CDR3 loop reads CASSFSGGSYNEQFF. CDR3 bases: TGTGCCAGCAGCTTTTCCGGGGGTTCCTACAATGAGCAGTTCTTC.

As to this clone: A read error may account for a junction end that differs from germline. This chain uses TRBV7-9 with TRBJ1-2; possibly TRBD1 for D (6 bases). This CDR3 contains 15 residues. From germline, CDR1 is SEHNR and CDR2 FQNEAQ (reference sequence). CDR3 amino acids: CSSSLNPTDSYGYTF. The CDR3 DNA follows: TGTTCCAGCAGCTTGAACCCCACGGACAGCTATGGCTACACCTTC.

This clone was detected a few times. The rearrangement uses TRBV7-2 and TRBJ2-2; TRBD2 agrees at 15 bases. CDR1 and CDR2 (germline): SGHTA, FQGNSA. The junction had 4 bases not matched to a gene; V was cut back by 4 bases and J by 4 bases. The CDR3 is 17 amino acids. In DNA form, the CDR3 reads TGTGCCAGCAGCTGGACTAGCGGGGGGGTATCCACCGGGGAGCTGTTTTTT. Amino acids: CASSWTSGGVSTGELFF.